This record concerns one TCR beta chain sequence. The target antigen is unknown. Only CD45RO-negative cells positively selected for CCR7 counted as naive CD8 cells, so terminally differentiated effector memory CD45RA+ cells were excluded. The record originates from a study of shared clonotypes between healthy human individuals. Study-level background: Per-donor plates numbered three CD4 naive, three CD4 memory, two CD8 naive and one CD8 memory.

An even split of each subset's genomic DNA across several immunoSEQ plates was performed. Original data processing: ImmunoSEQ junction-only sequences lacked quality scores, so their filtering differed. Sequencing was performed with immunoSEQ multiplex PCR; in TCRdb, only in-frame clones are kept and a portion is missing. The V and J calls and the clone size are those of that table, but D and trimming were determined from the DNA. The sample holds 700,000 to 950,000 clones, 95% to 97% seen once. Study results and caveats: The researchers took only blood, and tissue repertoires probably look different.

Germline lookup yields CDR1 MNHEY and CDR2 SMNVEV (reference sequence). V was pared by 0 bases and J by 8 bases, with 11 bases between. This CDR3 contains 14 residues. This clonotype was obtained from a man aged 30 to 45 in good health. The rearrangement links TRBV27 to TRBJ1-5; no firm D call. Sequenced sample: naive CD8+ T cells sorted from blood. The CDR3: CASSLSRQAKPQHF. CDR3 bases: TGTGCCAGCAGTTTATCTCGGCAGGCCAAGCCCCAGCATTTT.